This entry lists 22 T cell receptor beta chains sequenced from one sample in a study of blood T cell repertoires in COVID-19. Assay: immunoSEQ multiplex PCR; the TCRdb copy retains only in-frame clones and omits some. The data show some 400,000 clones, around 87% seen once. The sequenced sample was peripheral blood. Source of these receptors: a woman in her twenties or thirties with COVID-19, enrolled during active disease.

The chain employs TRBV5-1 and TRBJ1-1, with 8 bases that match TRBD1. Germline trimming cut 2 bases from V and 6 bases from J; bases unmatched to any gene: 3. CDR1 SGHRS and CDR2 YFSETQ come from the germline V gene. CDR3 length: 13 residues. CDR3 protein: CASSFRDRSEAFF. CDR3 coding DNA: TGCGCCAGCAGCTTCCGGGACAGGTCTGAAGCTTTCTTT.

The rearrangement joins TRBV24-1 to TRBJ2-3, with 8 positions matching TRBD1. CDR1 KGHDR and CDR2 SFDVKD come from the germline V gene. V lost 8 bases and J lost 3; bases outside the gene matches: 3. The CDR3 spans 13 residues. This CDR3 is CATMQGATDTQYF. For the CDR3, the DNA is TGTGCCACCATGCAGGGGGCAACAGATACGCAGTATTTT.

The rearrangement uses TRBV4-1 and TRBJ2-5, with D possibly TRBD2 on 6 matching bases. CDR3 length equals 15 residues. V lost 1 base, J lost 1 base, and 10 bases lay in between. CDR1 is MGHRA and CDR2 is YSYEKL in the germline V gene. DNA for the CDR3: TGCGCCAGCAGCCAAGTACTAGCCCCCCAAGAGACCCAGTACTTC. It encodes CASSQVLAPQETQYF.

The chain has TRBV5-1 and TRBJ2-7, with 11 bases lining up with TRBD1. V shed 8 bases, J shed 0 bases, and the junction held 1 base outside the gene matches. There are 13 residues in the CDR3. Germline V gene lookup returns CDR1 SGHRS and CDR2 YFSETQ. The CDR3, as DNA: TGCGCCAGTGGGACAGGGGGCTCCTACGAGCAGTACTTC. Protein: CASGTGGSYEQYF.

V and J are TRBV15 and TRBJ2-1; 9 bases fit TRBD1. This CDR3 is 15 amino acids long. Per germline, CDR1 LNHNV and CDR2 YYDKDF (reference sequence). With V trimmed by 9 bases and J by 7 bases, 13 bases remained unmatched. CDR3 sequence reads: CATGTGTGTRNEQFF. The CDR3 DNA reads TGTGCCACTGGGACTGGGACAGGGACCCGAAATGAGCAGTTCTTC.

The genes are TRBV5-1 and TRBJ2-5; 10 nucleotides agree with TRBD2. V lost 0 bases to trimming and J lost 7 bases; unmatched junction nucleotides: 3. Germline V gene lookup returns CDR1 SGHRS and CDR2 YFSETQ. The CDR3 is 14 residues long. DNA of the CDR3: TGCGCCAGCAGCTTGGCTAGCGGGAGAGGGACCCAGTACTTC. This translates into CASSLASGRGTQYF.

This clone was observed a handful of times. This rearrangement joins TRBV6-6 to TRBJ2-7; possible D gene TRBD2, 5 bases. The CDR3 loop spans 15 amino acids. Trimming cost V 5 bases and J 1 base, with 15 bases left between them. Germline CDR1 reads MNHNY; CDR2 reads SVGAGI (reference sequence). CDR3 loop: CASSPSFGGSYEQYF. The CDR3 DNA reads as TGTGCCAGCAGTCCTTCGTTCGGAGGATCCTACGAGCAGTACTTC.

The chain carries TRBV27 and TRBJ2-1; D not certain. V was cut by 6 bases and J by 7 bases, with 19 bases left in between. The CDR3 covers 15 residues. Germline V lookup: CDR1 MNHEY, CDR2 SMNVEV (reference sequence). The CDR3 loop reads CASSSEALLGNEQFF. The CDR3 DNA reads as TGTGCCAGCAGCTCAGAGGCTCTTCTCGGAAATGAGCAGTTCTTC.

V is TRBV28 and J is TRBJ1-2; D ambiguous. The germline V gene has CDR1 MDHEN and CDR2 SYDVKM. The CDR3 is made up of 12 amino acids. Trimming shortened V by 8 bases and J by 4 bases, and 11 bases separated the two germline ends. The CDR3 spells CASLEGVYGYTF. DNA for the CDR3: TGTGCCAGCCTCGAGGGAGTCTATGGCTACACCTTC.

The chain recombines TRBV27 with TRBJ2-4, with a tentative D call TRBD2 (6 bases). This CDR3 has 13 amino acids. V was pared by 3 bases and J by 10 bases, with 13 bases between. Germline CDR1 reads MNHEY; CDR2 reads SMNVEV (reference sequence). The CDR3 is CASSLRLDRIQYF. In DNA form, the CDR3 reads TGTGCCAGCAGTTTGAGACTAGATCGTATTCAGTACTTC.

This chain links TRBV7-9 with TRBJ2-1; D is ambiguous. Germline CDR1 SEHNR, CDR2 FQNEAQ (reference sequence). This CDR3 contains 15 residues. Trimming took off 5 bases at V and 7 bases at J, with 18 bases between the two ends. The CDR3 region has the DNA TGTGCCAGCAGCCTGGGTTTGAGCGACCCAAATGAGCAGTTCTTC. Amino acid sequence: CASSLGLSDPNEQFF.

The chain joins TRBV28 to TRBJ1-2; no firm D call. The ends were cut back, 5 bases at V and 4 bases at J, with 8 bases in the middle. CDR3 length: 12 amino acids. CDR1 and CDR2 from the germline V gene are MDHEN and SYDVKM. CDR3 nucleotides: TGTGCCAGCAGTATCACCAGCTATGGCTACACCTTC. This codes for CASSITSYGYTF.

This clone was seen once. The chain uses TRBV7-9 and TRBJ2-1; TRBD2 aligns across 8 bases. The CDR3 runs to 14 residues. Germline-derived CDR1 and CDR2 are SEHNR and FQNEAQ (reference sequence). V lost 5 bases and J lost 2; bases outside the gene matches: 2. The CDR3 spells CASSRGLAYNEQFF. The CDR3 coding sequence is TGTGCCAGCAGCCGGGGACTAGCCTACAATGAGCAGTTCTTC.

This rearrangement joins TRBV4-3 to TRBJ2-7, with TRBD1 matching over 12 bases. V was clipped by 4 bases and J by 3 bases; unmatched bases: 7. Germline CDR1 is LGHNA and CDR2 is YSLEER. CDR3 length equals 16 residues. CDR3 region: CASSRTGQGAFYEQYF. CDR3 nucleotide sequence: TGCGCCAGCAGCCGAACGGGACAGGGGGCATTCTACGAGCAGTACTTC.

This chain connects TRBV7-2 to TRBJ2-2; 15 nucleotides line up with TRBD2. This CDR3 has 16 residues. The junction had 5 bases not matched to a gene; V was cut back by 6 bases and J by 6 bases. CDR1 is SGHTA and CDR2 is FQGNSA in the germline V gene. The CDR3 region is CASRQGLAGGPGELFF. The CDR3 bases are TGTGCCAGCAGGCAAGGACTAGCGGGAGGGCCCGGGGAGCTGTTTTTT.

The V and J genes are TRBV19 and TRBJ2-2, with D perhaps TRBD2 (6 bases). This CDR3 is built from 16 residues. V shed 7 bases and J shed 3 bases, with 18 bases lying between them. CDR1 is LNHDA, CDR2 SQIVND, per germline (reference sequence). This CDR3 is CASKTSRNHDTGELFF. In nucleotides, the CDR3 is TGTGCCAGTAAAACTAGCCGGAACCATGACACCGGGGAGCTGTTTTTT.

This clone was detected ten times or more. The same CDR3 can be traced to other DNA sequences in this sample. V usage is TRBV4-3 and J usage is TRBJ2-1; 11 nucleotides agree with TRBD2. The CDR3 contains 15 residues. Germline loops: CDR1 LGHNA, CDR2 YSLEER. V shed 4 bases and J 4 bases; nucleotides not matched to a gene: 3. The CDR3 DNA reads as TGCGCCAGCAGCCGAACTAGCGGGAGTTACAATGAGCAGTTCTTC. It codes for CASSRTSGSYNEQFF.

The gene calls are TRBV6-6 and TRBJ1-2; 7 nucleotides match TRBD1. V was clipped by 3 bases and J by 8 bases; unmatched bases: 9. Germline V lookup: CDR1 MNHNY, CDR2 SVGAGI (reference sequence). The CDR3 sequence is 14 residues long. Here the CDR3 reads CASSYVRDSNGYTF. In nucleotides, the CDR3 is TGTGCCAGCAGTTATGTTCGGGACAGTAACGGCTACACCTTC.

This chain joins TRBV27 and TRBJ1-2; TRBD1 is a possible D gene (6 bases). Trimming left V 4 bases short and J 6 bases short, with 15 bases between. Germline CDR1 MNHEY, CDR2 SMNVEV (reference sequence). The CDR3 contains 14 residues. The CDR3 loop reads CASSSPTGRNGYTF. In DNA, the CDR3 is TGTGCCAGCAGTTCCCCGACAGGTCGAAATGGCTACACCTTC.

The chain uses TRBV7-2 and TRBJ2-7, with 8 bases matching TRBD2. CDR1 is SGHTA and CDR2 is FQGNSA in the germline V gene. CDR3 size: 15 residues. Trimming cost V 1 base and J 1 base; bases outside gene matches: 3. This chain's CDR3 is CASSLEAGESYEQYF. CDR3 DNA sequence: TGTGCCAGCAGCTTAGAAGCGGGAGAATCCTACGAGCAGTACTTC.

The genes are TRBV18 and TRBJ1-2; D might be TRBD1 (6 bases). CDR3 size: 14 residues. Looked up from germline, CDR1 is KGHSH and CDR2 is LQKENI. The V gene lost 5 bases and the J gene lost 3 bases, with 13 bases spanning the gap. CDR3: CASSSRTDYYGYTF. CDR3 nucleotide sequence: TGTGCCAGCTCATCTAGGACAGACTACTATGGCTACACCTTC.

CDR3 loop: CASSAGAGGTYEQYF. In DNA form, the CDR3 reads TGTGCCAGCAGTGCGGGGGCGGGAGGGACCTACGAGCAGTACTTC. The chain uses TRBV9 and TRBJ2-7; 9 nucleotides match TRBD2. The CDR3 is 15 residues long. V lost 5 bases, J lost 2 bases, and 8 bases stayed unmatched. CDR1 SGDLS and CDR2 YYNGEE come from the germline V gene.